This entry describes one TCR beta chain. The antigen is undetermined. Resections took place in Japan or China from the mid-2010s to the late 2010s. H&E slides confirmed each diagnosis, reviewed by two pathologists independently. Macro-dissection enriched premalignant or tumor cells before nucleic acid extraction. This entry comes from a study of immune evolution from preneoplasia to lung adenocarcinoma. General study findings and limits: Compared with EGFR-mutant or double wild-type lesions, KRAS-mutant nodules were more clonal.

From germline, CDR1 is MNHEY and CDR2 SVGAGI. V shed 6 bases and J 3 bases; nucleotides not matched to a gene: 5. The CDR3 length is 14 residues. Here immunoSEQ multiplex PCR was the method, and the copy in TCRdb shows in-frame clones only, minus some. This sample yields about 7,400 clones, of which 70% to 80% are seen a single time; 7.5% to 9.5% belongs to the top ten. The specimen was FFPE minimally invasive lung adenocarcinoma tissue. This clonotype was sampled from a person aged 70 to 85 with lung adenocarcinoma. The chain has TRBV6-5 and TRBJ1-5; 7 nucleotides line up with TRBD1. The CDR3 sequence is CASRPGQNNQPQHF. As DNA, the CDR3 is TGTGCCAGCAGGCCGGGACAGAACAATCAGCCCCAGCATTTT.